Here is one T cell receptor beta chain with its context. What it binds is unknown. The data originate from a study of shared clonotypes between healthy human individuals. Study conclusions and caveats: Across a handful of donors, naive CD4 shared about 5%, naive CD8 more than 3%, memory CD4 more than 2%, memory CD8 around 0.36%.

Method: immunoSEQ multiplex PCR; TCRdb's copy keeps in-frame clones and lacks some. This table holds some 300,000 clones, roughly 80% found once. From germline, CDR1 is LNHDA and CDR2 SQIVND (reference sequence). The CDR3 loop spans 12 amino acids. Trimming removed 5 bases from V and 6 bases from J, with 11 bases in between. The clonotype was recovered from a man aged 30 to 39 in good health. Material: memory CD4+ T cells sorted from blood. As to subset: CD45RA-negative fraction. This sequence joins TRBV19 and TRBJ2-7; tentatively, D is TRBD1 or TRBD2 (5 bases each). CDR3 in amino acids: CASSSPGSEQYF. In DNA form, the CDR3 reads TGTGCCAGTAGTTCACCAGGGAGCGAGCAGTACTTC.